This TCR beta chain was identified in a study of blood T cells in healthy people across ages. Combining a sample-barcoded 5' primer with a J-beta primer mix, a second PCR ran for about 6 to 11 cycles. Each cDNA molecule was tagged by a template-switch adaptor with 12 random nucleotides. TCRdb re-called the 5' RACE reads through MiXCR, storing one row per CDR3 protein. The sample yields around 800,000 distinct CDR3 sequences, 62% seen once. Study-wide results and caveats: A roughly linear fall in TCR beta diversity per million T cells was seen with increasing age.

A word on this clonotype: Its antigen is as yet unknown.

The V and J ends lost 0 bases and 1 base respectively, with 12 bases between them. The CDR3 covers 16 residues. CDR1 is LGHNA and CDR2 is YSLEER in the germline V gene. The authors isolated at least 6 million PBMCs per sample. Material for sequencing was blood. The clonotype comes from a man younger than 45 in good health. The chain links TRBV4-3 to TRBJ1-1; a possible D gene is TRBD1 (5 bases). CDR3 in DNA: TGCGCCAGCAGCCAAGATTTAGGGGCGACGAACACTGAAGCTTTCTTT. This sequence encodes CASSQDLGATNTEAFF.